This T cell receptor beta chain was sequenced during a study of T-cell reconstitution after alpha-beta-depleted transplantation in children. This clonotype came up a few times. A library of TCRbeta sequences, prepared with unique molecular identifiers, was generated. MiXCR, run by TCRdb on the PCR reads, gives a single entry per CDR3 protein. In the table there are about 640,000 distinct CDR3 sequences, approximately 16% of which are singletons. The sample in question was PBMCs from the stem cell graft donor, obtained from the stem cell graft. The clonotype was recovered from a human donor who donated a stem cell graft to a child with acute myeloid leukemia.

The CDR3 sequence: CASSLLEGRTEAFF. The CDR3 coding sequence is TGTGCCAGCAGTTTACTAGAGGGACGGACTGAAGCTTTCTTT. The gene calls are TRBV27 and TRBJ1-1; D might be TRBD1 (5 bases). Looked up from germline, CDR1 is MNHEY and CDR2 is SMNVEV (reference sequence). This CDR3 has 14 amino acids. V shed 2 bases and J shed 5 bases, with 12 bases lying between them.